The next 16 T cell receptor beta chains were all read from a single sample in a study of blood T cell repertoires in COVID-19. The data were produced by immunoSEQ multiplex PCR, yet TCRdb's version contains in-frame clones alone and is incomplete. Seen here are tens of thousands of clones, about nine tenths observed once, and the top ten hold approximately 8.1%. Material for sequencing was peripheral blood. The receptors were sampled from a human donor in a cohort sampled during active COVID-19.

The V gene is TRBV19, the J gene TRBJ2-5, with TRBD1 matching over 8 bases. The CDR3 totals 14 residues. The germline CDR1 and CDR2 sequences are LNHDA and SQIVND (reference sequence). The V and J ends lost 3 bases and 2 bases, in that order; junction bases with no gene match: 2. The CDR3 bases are TGTGCCAGTAGTATGGACAGGGATCAAGAGACCCAGTACTTC. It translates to CASSMDRDQETQYF.

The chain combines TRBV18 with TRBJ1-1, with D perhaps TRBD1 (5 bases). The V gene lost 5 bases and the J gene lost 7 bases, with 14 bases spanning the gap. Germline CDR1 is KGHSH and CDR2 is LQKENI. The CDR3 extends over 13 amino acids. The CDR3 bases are TGTGCCAGCTCAAGCCGACAGACTGATGAAGCTTTCTTT. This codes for CASSSRQTDEAFF.

This chain's CDR3 is CASMIAGVTGEQYF. CDR3 nucleotides: TGTGCCAGTATGATAGCGGGAGTAACGGGGGAGCAGTACTTC. This rearrangement joins TRBV3-1 (or the pseudogene TRBV3-2) to TRBJ2-7, with 9 bases lining up with TRBD2. In germline, CDR1 is LGHDT, CDR2 YNNKEL (reference sequence). V lost 9 bases to trimming and J lost 7 bases; unmatched junction nucleotides: 13. The CDR3 has 14 amino acids.

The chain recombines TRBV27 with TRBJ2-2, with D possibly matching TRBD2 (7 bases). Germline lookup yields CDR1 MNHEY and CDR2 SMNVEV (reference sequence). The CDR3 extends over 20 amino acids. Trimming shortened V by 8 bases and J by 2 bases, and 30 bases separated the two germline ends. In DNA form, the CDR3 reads TGTGCCAGCGGGGGGGGCGACCGAGCCAGGAGCCCCCTCAACACCGGGGAGCTGTTTTTT. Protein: CASGGGDRARSPLNTGELFF.

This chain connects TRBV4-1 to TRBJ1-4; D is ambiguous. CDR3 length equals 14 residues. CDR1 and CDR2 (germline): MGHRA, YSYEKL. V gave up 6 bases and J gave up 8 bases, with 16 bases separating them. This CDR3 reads CASSPQEAGEKLFF. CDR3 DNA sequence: TGCGCCAGCAGTCCTCAAGAGGCGGGAGAAAAACTGTTTTTT.

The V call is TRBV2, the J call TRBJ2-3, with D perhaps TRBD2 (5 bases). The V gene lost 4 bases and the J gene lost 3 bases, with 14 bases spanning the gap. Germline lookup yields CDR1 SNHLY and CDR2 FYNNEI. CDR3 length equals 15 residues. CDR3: CASSGPLRRTDTQYF. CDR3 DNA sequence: TGTGCCAGCAGTGGCCCTCTAAGGAGGACAGATACGCAGTATTTT.

The CDR3 DNA is TGCGCCAGCAGCCAAGATCGTTACCAGGGGCTAGATGAGCAGTTCTTC. As protein: CASSQDRYQGLDEQFF. The chain carries TRBV4-1 and TRBJ2-1, with D possibly TRBD1 on 6 matching bases. This CDR3 has 16 residues. V was trimmed by 0 bases and J by 8 bases, leaving 17 bases between them. Per the germline V gene, CDR1 is MGHRA and CDR2 is YSYEKL.

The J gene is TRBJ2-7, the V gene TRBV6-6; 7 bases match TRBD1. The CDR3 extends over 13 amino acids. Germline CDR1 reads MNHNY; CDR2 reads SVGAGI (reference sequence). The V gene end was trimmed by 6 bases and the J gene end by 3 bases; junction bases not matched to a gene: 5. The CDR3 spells CASSNRDSYEQYF. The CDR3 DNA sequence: TGTGCCAGCAGCAACAGGGACAGCTACGAGCAGTACTTC.

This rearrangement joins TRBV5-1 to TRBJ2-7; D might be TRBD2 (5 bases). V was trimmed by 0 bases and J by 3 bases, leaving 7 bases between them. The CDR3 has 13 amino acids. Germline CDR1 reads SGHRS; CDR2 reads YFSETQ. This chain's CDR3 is CASSLGEYYEQYF. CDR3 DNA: TGCGCCAGCAGCTTGGGGGAGTACTACGAGCAGTACTTC.

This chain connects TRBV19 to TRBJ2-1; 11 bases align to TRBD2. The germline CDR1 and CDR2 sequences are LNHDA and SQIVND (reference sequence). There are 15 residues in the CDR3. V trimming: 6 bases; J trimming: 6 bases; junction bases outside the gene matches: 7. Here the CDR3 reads CASSFTSGGINEQFF. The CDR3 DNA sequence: TGTGCCAGTAGCTTCACTAGCGGGGGAATCAATGAGCAGTTCTTC.

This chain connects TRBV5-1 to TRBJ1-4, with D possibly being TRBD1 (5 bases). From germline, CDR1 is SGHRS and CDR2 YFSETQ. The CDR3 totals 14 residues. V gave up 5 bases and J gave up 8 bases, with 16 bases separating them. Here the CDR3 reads CASRKEEGKEKLFF. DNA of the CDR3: TGCGCCAGCAGGAAAGAGGAGGGGAAGGAAAAACTGTTTTTT.

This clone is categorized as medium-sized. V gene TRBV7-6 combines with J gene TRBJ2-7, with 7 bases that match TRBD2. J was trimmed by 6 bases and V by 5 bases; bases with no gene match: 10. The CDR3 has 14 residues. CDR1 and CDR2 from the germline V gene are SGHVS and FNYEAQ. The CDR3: CASSLGGREFEQYF. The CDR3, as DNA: TGTGCCAGCAGCCTCGGCGGGCGGGAGTTCGAGCAGTACTTC.

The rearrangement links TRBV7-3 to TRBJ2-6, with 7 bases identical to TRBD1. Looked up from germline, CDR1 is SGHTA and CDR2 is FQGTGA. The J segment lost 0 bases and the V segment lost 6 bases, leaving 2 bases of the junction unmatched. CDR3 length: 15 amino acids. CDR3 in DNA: TGTGCCAGCAGGGGACAGAGCTCTGGGGCCAACGTCCTGACTTTC. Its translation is CASRGQSSGANVLTF.

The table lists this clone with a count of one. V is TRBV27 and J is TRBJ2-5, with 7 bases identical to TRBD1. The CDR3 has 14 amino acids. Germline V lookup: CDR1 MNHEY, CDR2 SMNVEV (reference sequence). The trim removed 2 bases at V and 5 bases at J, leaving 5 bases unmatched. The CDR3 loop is CASSLNRGWETQYF. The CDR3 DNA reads TGTGCCAGCAGTTTAAACAGGGGATGGGAGACCCAGTACTTC.

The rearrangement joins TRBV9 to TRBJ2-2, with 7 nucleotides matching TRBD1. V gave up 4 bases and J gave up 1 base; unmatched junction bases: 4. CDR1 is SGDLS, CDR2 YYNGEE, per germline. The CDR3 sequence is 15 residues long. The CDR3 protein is CASSPRDRNTGELFF. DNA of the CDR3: TGTGCCAGCAGCCCACGGGACAGGAACACCGGGGAGCTGTTTTTT.

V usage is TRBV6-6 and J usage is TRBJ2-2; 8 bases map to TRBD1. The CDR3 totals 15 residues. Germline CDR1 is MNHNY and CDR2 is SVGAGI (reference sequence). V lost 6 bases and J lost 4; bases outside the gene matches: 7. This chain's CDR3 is CASSDGQGGTGELFF. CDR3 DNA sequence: TGTGCCAGCAGCGACGGACAGGGCGGCACCGGGGAGCTGTTTTTT.